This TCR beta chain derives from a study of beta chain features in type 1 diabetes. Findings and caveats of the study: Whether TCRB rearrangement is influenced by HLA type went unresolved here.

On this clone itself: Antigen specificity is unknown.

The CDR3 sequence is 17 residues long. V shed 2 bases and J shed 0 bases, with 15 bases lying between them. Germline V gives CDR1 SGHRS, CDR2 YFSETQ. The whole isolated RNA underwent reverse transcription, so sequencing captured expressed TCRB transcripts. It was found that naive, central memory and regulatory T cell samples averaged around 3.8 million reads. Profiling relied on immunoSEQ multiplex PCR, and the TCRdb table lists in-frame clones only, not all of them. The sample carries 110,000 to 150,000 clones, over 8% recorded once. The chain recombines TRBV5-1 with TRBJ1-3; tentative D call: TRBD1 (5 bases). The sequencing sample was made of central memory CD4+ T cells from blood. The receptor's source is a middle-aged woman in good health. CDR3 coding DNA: TGCGCCAGCAGCTTTGGTGGGGGGAGCCTCTCTGGAAACACCATATATTTT. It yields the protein CASSFGGGSLSGNTIYF.